A selection of T cell receptor beta chains follows, all from one sample in a study of identical twins. One entry per CDR3 protein, called by TCRdb with MiXCR from the 5' RACE reads. The table records around 280,000 distinct CDR3 sequences, more than 6.5% of them present only once. This same sample was also taken into another study, of yellow fever vaccine responses in identical twins.

The specimen was memory (CD45RO+) T cells sorted from blood. These receptors all stem from a woman aged 18-30 years in good health. Each CDR3 is given with its conserved first and last residue. Fields, in order: clone size, V gene, J gene, D gene, CDR3 protein, CDR3 DNA. D genes are given only for firm matches. Some rows have no size entry. The others give once, few or many, or a class for an expanded clone.

size: few; V: TRBV20-1; J: TRBJ2-3; D: NA; CDR3: CSAYTPGGGGSTDTQYF; DNA: TGCAGTGCTTATACTCCTGGGGGAGGAGGGAGCACAGATACGCAGTATTTT
size: NA; V: TRBV7-9; J: TRBJ1-4; D: TRBD1; CDR3: CASSLLSGGEKLFF; DNA: TGTGCCAGCAGCTTATTATCAGGGGGAGAAAAACTGTTTTTT
size: NA; V: TRBV25-1; J: TRBJ2-2; D: NA; CDR3: CASNEYEAEIPTGELFF; DNA: TGTGCCAGCAATGAATACGAGGCGGAAATTCCCACCGGGGAGCTGTTTTTT
size: few; V: TRBV27; J: TRBJ1-6; D: NA; CDR3: CASSWTYNSPLHF; DNA: TGTGCCAGCAGTTGGACCTATAATTCACCCCTCCACTTT
size: NA; V: TRBV6-4; J: TRBJ2-2; D: TRBD1; CDR3: CASSDGTGAGELFF; DNA: TGTGCCAGCAGTGACGGGACAGGGGCCGGGGAGCTGTTTTTT
size: many; V: TRBV11-3; J: TRBJ2-1; D: TRBD2; CDR3: CASSQGLRGNEQFF; DNA: TGTGCCAGCAGCCAGGGACTAAGGGGCAATGAGCAGTTCTTC
size: NA; V: TRBV27; J: TRBJ1-1; D: TRBD1; CDR3: CASSKSTGSYEAFF; DNA: TGTGCCAGCAGTAAATCGACAGGGTCGTATGAAGCTTTCTTT
size: NA; V: TRBV12-3/TRBV12-4; J: TRBJ1-6; D: NA; CDR3: CASSLSQANSYNSPLHF; DNA: TGTGCCAGCAGTTTAAGTCAGGCGAACTCCTATAATTCACCCCTCCACTTT
size: NA; V: TRBV4-1; J: TRBJ2-1; D: NA; CDR3: CASSQDRGAREQFF; DNA: TGCGCCAGCAGCCAAGATAGGGGGGCTCGGGAGCAGTTCTTC
size: NA; V: TRBV2; J: TRBJ2-7; D: TRBD2; CDR3: CASSAAGLPYEQYF; DNA: TGTGCCAGCAGTGCAGCGGGGTTGCCCTACGAGCAGTACTTC
size: few; V: TRBV5-6; J: TRBJ2-1; D: NA; CDR3: CASSFPQLDEQRYNEQFF; DNA: TGTGCCAGCAGCTTTCCCCAACTGGATGAGCAGAGATACAATGAGCAGTTCTTC
size: NA; V: TRBV2; J: TRBJ2-1; D: TRBD2; CDR3: CASSEAASIAGGFNEQFF; DNA: TGTGCCAGCAGTGAAGCGGCATCCATAGCGGGAGGGTTCAATGAGCAGTTCTTC
size: many; V: TRBV6-1; J: TRBJ2-1; D: TRBD2; CDR3: CASRAGLAATYNEQFF; DNA: TGTGCCAGCAGGGCCGGACTAGCGGCAACCTACAATGAGCAGTTCTTC
size: few; V: TRBV7-3; J: TRBJ2-1; D: TRBD1; CDR3: CASSPKGTGFDEQFF; DNA: TGTGCCAGCAGCCCTAAGGGGACAGGGTTTGATGAGCAGTTCTTC
size: NA; V: TRBV4-1; J: TRBJ2-7; D: NA; CDR3: CASSQRTDAPYEQYF; DNA: TGCGCCAGCAGCCAGCGGACTGACGCCCCGTACGAGCAGTACTTC
size: many; V: TRBV12-3/TRBV12-4; J: TRBJ2-2; D: TRBD1; CDR3: CASSLLPTGYTGELFF; DNA: TGTGCCAGCAGTTTATTGCCGACAGGGTACACCGGGGAGCTGTTTTTT
size: NA; V: TRBV9; J: TRBJ2-1; D: TRBD2; CDR3: CASSVAQALAGGHNEQFF; DNA: TGTGCCAGCAGCGTAGCCCAAGCACTAGCGGGGGGTCACAATGAGCAGTTCTTC
size: NA; V: TRBV2; J: TRBJ1-3; D: NA; CDR3: CASSLDRASGNTIYF; DNA: TGTGCCAGCAGCCTGGACCGAGCCTCTGGAAACACCATATATTTT
size: few; V: TRBV10-3; J: TRBJ2-5; D: NA; CDR3: CAISGTYQETQYF; DNA: TGTGCCATCAGTGGGACTTATCAAGAGACCCAGTACTTC
size: many; V: TRBV10-3; J: TRBJ2-1; D: NA; CDR3: CAISDSNNEQFF; DNA: TGTGCCATCAGTGATTCAAACAATGAGCAGTTCTTC
size: NA; V: TRBV27; J: TRBJ2-2; D: NA; CDR3: CASSLGRRSGELFF; DNA: TGTGCCAGCAGTTTAGGCAGGAGGTCCGGGGAGCTGTTTTTT
size: NA; V: TRBV9; J: TRBJ2-2; D: NA; CDR3: CASSEGGVGELFF; DNA: TGTGCCAGCAGCGAAGGGGGGGTCGGGGAGCTGTTTTTT
size: NA; V: TRBV12-3/TRBV12-4; J: TRBJ2-2; D: TRBD2; CDR3: CASIPGLAEGTGELFF; DNA: TGTGCCAGCATTCCAGGACTAGCGGAAGGCACCGGGGAGCTGTTTTTT
size: NA; V: TRBV28; J: TRBJ2-5; D: NA; CDR3: CASSLLRETQYF; DNA: TGTGCCAGCAGTTTATTACGCGAGACCCAGTACTTC
size: few; V: TRBV7-9; J: TRBJ1-1; D: NA; CDR3: CASSHSEGTEAFF; DNA: TGTGCCAGCAGCCATTCTGAGGGGACTGAAGCTTTCTTT
size: many; V: TRBV20-1; J: TRBJ2-7; D: NA; CDR3: CSARLGEYEQYF; DNA: TGCAGTGCTAGATTAGGGGAGTACGAGCAGTACTTC
size: many; V: TRBV15; J: TRBJ2-1; D: NA; CDR3: CATSRVVLVGNEQFF; DNA: TGTGCCACCAGCAGAGTGGTTCTAGTAGGCAATGAGCAGTTCTTC
size: many; V: TRBV7-2; J: TRBJ1-5; D: NA; CDR3: CASSLWGPQPQHF; DNA: TGTGCCAGCAGCTTATGGGGGCCTCAGCCCCAGCATTTT
size: NA; V: TRBV20-1; J: TRBJ1-2; D: NA; CDR3: CSAREEGTNYGYTF; DNA: TGCAGTGCTAGAGAGGAGGGAACTAACTATGGCTACACCTTC
size: many; V: TRBV3-1; J: TRBJ2-7; D: NA; CDR3: CASSLSAGSYEQYF; DNA: TGTGCCAGCAGCCTGTCGGCTGGGTCCTACGAGCAGTACTTC
size: NA; V: TRBV24-1; J: TRBJ2-3; D: TRBD2; CDR3: CATSFGTSPTDTQYF; DNA: TGTGCCACCAGCTTCGGGACTAGTCCCACAGATACGCAGTATTTT
size: few; V: TRBV11-3; J: TRBJ1-4; D: TRBD1; CDR3: CASSRQGGSEKLFF; DNA: TGTGCCAGCAGCCGACAGGGGGGAAGTGAAAAACTGTTTTTT
size: few; V: TRBV28; J: TRBJ2-6; D: TRBD1; CDR3: CASSVGTAGANVLTF; DNA: TGTGCCAGCAGTGTCGGGACAGCTGGGGCCAACGTCCTGACTTTC
size: few; V: TRBV18; J: TRBJ2-2; D: NA; CDR3: CASSLARFGELFF; DNA: TGTGCCAGCTCACTCGCGAGATTCGGGGAGCTGTTTTTT